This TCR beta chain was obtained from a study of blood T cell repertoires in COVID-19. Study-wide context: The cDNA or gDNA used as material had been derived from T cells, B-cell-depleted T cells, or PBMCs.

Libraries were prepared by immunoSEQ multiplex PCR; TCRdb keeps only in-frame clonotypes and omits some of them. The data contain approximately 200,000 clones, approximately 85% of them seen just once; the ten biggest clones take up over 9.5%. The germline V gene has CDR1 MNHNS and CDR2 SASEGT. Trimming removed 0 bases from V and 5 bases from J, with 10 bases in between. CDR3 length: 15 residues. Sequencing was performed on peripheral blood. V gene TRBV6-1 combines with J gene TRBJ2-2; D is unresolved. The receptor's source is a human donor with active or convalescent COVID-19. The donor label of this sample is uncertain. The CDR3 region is CASSEAFLGTGELFF. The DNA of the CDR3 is TGTGCCAGCAGTGAAGCTTTCCTAGGAACCGGGGAGCTGTTTTTT.